The 17 T cell receptor beta chains presented below share a single source sample, sequenced in a study of Ad26.COV2.S vaccination and SARS-CoV-2 variants. Some clones are missing from TCRdb's copy, which holds only in-frame ones; the method was immunoSEQ multiplex PCR. The table includes roughly 320,000 clones, 85% to 90% detected once. Specified treatment: some 19 received Ad26.COV2.S at low or high dose, single or two shots; 5 received placebo; per-sample allocation not given. Repertoires come from day 63 after the first vaccine or placebo injection. The starting material was peripheral blood, obtained in a trial of Ad26.COV2.S vaccine versus placebo. The receptors derive from a person aged 18-65 years who received the Ad26.COV2.S COVID-19 vaccine or a placebo.

As DNA, the CDR3 is TGTGCCAGCTCACCACAGGGTCAGGATCAGCCCCAGCATTTT. This codes for CASSPQGQDQPQHF. The chain carries TRBV18 and TRBJ1-5; D remains unclear. V was trimmed by 1 base and J by 5 bases, leaving 9 bases between them. The CDR3 sequence is 14 residues long. In germline, CDR1 is KGHSH, CDR2 LQKENI.

This chain connects TRBV7-2 to TRBJ2-2; D gene uncertain. Per the germline V gene, CDR1 is SGHTA and CDR2 is FQGNSA. The CDR3 is made up of 13 amino acids. V gave up 5 bases and J gave up 7 bases, with 11 bases separating them. The CDR3 loop is CASSIDEHGELFF. DNA for the CDR3: TGTGCCAGCAGCATTGACGAGCACGGGGAGCTGTTTTTT.

The chain employs TRBV21-1 and TRBJ1-2. TRBV21-1 is a recognized pseudogene. The CDR3 sequence is 11 residues long. CDR3 DNA sequence: TGTGCCAGCAGCAATTTAAGCGGCTACACCTTC. Its translation is CASSNLSGYTF.

The chain links TRBV12-3 or TRBV12-4 to TRBJ2-7; a weak D match, TRBD2 (5 bases). V was cut by 10 bases and J by 6 bases, with 19 bases left in between. This CDR3 has 13 residues. The CDR3 reads CATTRTVGGEQYF. The CDR3 coding sequence is TGTGCCACCACTAGGACGGTGGGTGGCGAGCAGTACTTC.

This chain links TRBV6-2 or TRBV6-3 with TRBJ2-2; no clear D. The CDR3 sequence is 13 residues long. With 2 bases removed from V and 0 bases from J, the gap between germline ends came to 1 base. Germline V gene sequence: CDR1 MNHEY, CDR2 SVGEGT. CDR3 in amino acids: CASSYANTGELFF. In nucleotides, the CDR3 is TGTGCCAGCAGTTACGCGAACACCGGGGAGCTGTTTTTT.

The chain links TRBV5-4 to TRBJ1-3; a possible D gene is TRBD1 (6 bases). Per germline, CDR1 SGHNT and CDR2 YYREEE (reference sequence). The CDR3 contains 13 residues. Trimming pared 2 bases from V and 8 bases from J, leaving 11 bases between. CDR3 sequence reads: CASSFRGEDTIYF. Written as DNA, the CDR3 is TGTGCCAGCAGCTTTAGGGGGGAAGACACCATATATTTT.

This chain links TRBV20-1 with TRBJ2-1, with TRBD2 as a possible D gene (6 bases). This CDR3 has 14 amino acids. CDR1 and CDR2 (germline): DFQATT, SNEGSKA (reference sequence). Deletions cut 3 bases from V and 0 bases from J, with 9 bases between. The CDR3: CSASQGGSYNEQFF. For the CDR3, the DNA is TGCAGTGCTAGTCAGGGAGGCTCCTACAATGAGCAGTTCTTC.

The rearrangement joins TRBV3-1 (or the pseudogene TRBV3-2) to TRBJ2-7, with D possibly TRBD1 on 6 matching bases. The germline V gene encodes CDR1 LGHDT and CDR2 YNNKEL (reference sequence). Trimming pared 4 bases from V and 3 bases from J, leaving 16 bases between. The CDR3 is 15 amino acids. Written as DNA, the CDR3 is TGTGCCAGCAGCCCAGGGGCGCAACTAGTCTACGAGCAGTACTTC. It translates to CASSPGAQLVYEQYF.

This sequence joins TRBV7-2 and TRBJ1-1; D unresolved. The length of the CDR3 is 14 residues. V dropped 5 bases and J dropped 3 bases, with 13 bases sitting between them. Germline-derived CDR1 and CDR2 are SGHTA and FQGNSA. Here the CDR3 reads CASSPLVMDTEAFF. The CDR3, as DNA: TGTGCCAGCAGCCCCCTCGTGATGGACACTGAAGCTTTCTTT. Full variable domain (missing parts from reference TRBV7-2 and TRBJ1-1): GAGVSQSPSNKVTEKGKDVELRCDPISGHTALYWYRQSLGQGLEFLIYFQGNSAPDKSGLPSDRFSAERTGGSVSTLTIQRTQQEDSAVYLCASSPLVMDTEAFFGQGTRLTVV.

The CDR3 is CATMGNAGDTQYF. CDR3 bases: TGTGCCACTATGGGGAACGCAGGAGATACGCAGTATTTT. The J gene is TRBJ2-3, the V gene TRBV24-1; D not resolved. V lost 10 bases to trimming and J lost 5 bases, with 15 bases between them. CDR3 size: 13 residues. CDR1 is KGHDR, CDR2 SFDVKD, per germline.

This chain connects TRBV21-1 to TRBJ1-3. TRBV21-1 is tagged as a pseudogene. The CDR3 length is 16 residues. CDR3 loop: CASSKAGGASGNTIYF. The CDR3 DNA reads as TGTGCCAGCAGCAAAGCGGGGGGGGCCAGTGGAAACACCATATATTTT.

This clone appeared a single time. The chain joins TRBV6-5 to TRBJ1-2; no clear D gene. CDR1 is MNHEY and CDR2 is SVGAGI in the germline V gene. CDR3 length: 15 residues. The V end lost 5 bases, the J end lost 4 bases, and 17 bases lay between the germline ends. The DNA of the CDR3 is TGTGCCAGCAGTCCTCCGGGCTCTATTCCCTATGGCTACACCTTC. Translating gives CASSPPGSIPYGYTF.

The rearrangement links TRBV6-1 to TRBJ1-2; maybe TRBD1 (5 bases). Per the germline V gene, CDR1 is MNHNS and CDR2 is SASEGT. V was trimmed by 1 base and J by 5 bases, leaving 14 bases between them. The CDR3 contains 15 residues. In DNA form, the CDR3 reads TGTGCCAGCAGTGAAGTCCCGGGGGGGTCGTATGGCTACACCTTC. This codes for CASSEVPGGSYGYTF.

The chain recombines TRBV10-1 with TRBJ2-3, with 11 bases lining up with TRBD2. CDR1 and CDR2 (germline): WNHNN, SYGVQD (reference sequence). The J segment lost 3 bases and the V segment lost 4 bases, leaving 6 bases of the junction unmatched. There are 16 residues in the CDR3. For the CDR3, the DNA is TGCGCCAGCAGTGCCCTAGCGGGGGGAAAGACAGATACGCAGTATTTT. It translates to CASSALAGGKTDTQYF.

The J gene is TRBJ2-6, the V gene TRBV4-3; 8 bases map to TRBD1. V dropped 4 bases and J dropped 0; count of bases not matched to a gene: 2. Germline loops: CDR1 LGHNA, CDR2 YSLEER. CDR3 length equals 16 residues. The CDR3 sequence is CASSPTGGSGANVLTF. As DNA, the CDR3 is TGCGCCAGCAGCCCCACAGGGGGCTCTGGGGCCAACGTCCTGACTTTC.

As concerns this clone: One end of the junction fails to match germline, which may point to a read error. The gene calls are TRBV15 and TRBJ2-1, with 14 nucleotides matching TRBD2. This CDR3 comprises 15 residues. In germline, CDR1 is LNHNV, CDR2 YYDKDF (reference sequence). The CDR3 DNA reads as TGTGCCACCACCAGACTAGCGGGGGGGCGGAATGAGCAGTTCTTC. This encodes CATTRLAGGRNEQFF.

The rearrangement uses TRBV7-9 and TRBJ2-3; 9 nucleotides agree with TRBD2. After removal of 5 bases from V and 0 bases from J, the junction contained 6 bases not matched to a gene. The germline CDR1 and CDR2 sequences are SEHNR and FQNEAQ (reference sequence). This CDR3 has 16 residues. CDR3 residues: CASSNRRGGSTDTQYF. The CDR3 region has the DNA TGTGCCAGCAGCAACCGGCGGGGGGGTAGCACAGATACGCAGTATTTT.